This TCR beta chain derives from a study of T cells after posttransplantation cyclophosphamide. Findings of the study overall: Blood and skin or GI T cell repertoires showed limited TRB overlap. Donor-recipient repertoire similarity was low at 1-2 months, rising over year one.

Using immunoSEQ multiplex PCR, the repertoire was profiled, and TCRdb retains in-frame clones only, with some absent. The data show about 11,000 clones, 85% seen once. Per the germline V gene, CDR1 is LNHDA and CDR2 is SQIVND (reference sequence). The CDR3 totals 14 residues. J gave up 7 bases and V 3 bases, and 6 bases lay outside the gene matches. A marrow graft followed busulfan-fludarabine conditioning, with cyclophosphamide on days +3 and +4. Turning to this clone: The antigen remains undetermined.

The sample was PBMCs, taken approximately 2,000 days after allogeneic stem cell transplant with posttransplant cyclophosphamide. The gene calls are TRBV19 and TRBJ2-3; 8 bases match TRBD1. This receptor was taken from a female patient in her fifties or sixties who received an allogeneic stem cell transplant from a related donor, was CMV-positive, and had no GVHD. Some of the T cells might come from the graft donor. The CDR3 loop reads CASSIQGAVNTQYF. In DNA, the CDR3 is TGTGCCAGTAGTATTCAGGGGGCTGTGAATACGCAGTATTTT.